The 27 T cell receptor beta chains below all came from one sample that was sequenced in a study of shared clonotypes between healthy human individuals. TCRdb's copy holds only in-frame clones and misses some; the assay was immunoSEQ multiplex PCR. The sample includes 950,000 to 1,100,000 clones, about 70% seen only once; the top ten take 1.5%. The sequenced material came from memory CD4+ T cells sorted from blood. This sample's subset: CD45RA-negative fraction. Receptors were obtained from a man younger than 35 in good health.

The chain employs TRBV23-1 and TRBJ2-7; 8 nucleotides agree with TRBD2. TRBV23-1 is an open reading frame whose function is uncertain. The junction had 10 bases not matched to a gene; V was cut back by 6 bases and J by 0 bases. The CDR3 runs 16 residues. CDR3: CASSPFSGGSSYEQYF. CDR3 DNA sequence: TGCGCCAGCAGCCCTTTCTCGGGGGGGAGCTCCTACGAGCAGTACTTC.

V gene TRBV5-1 combines with J gene TRBJ2-5, with D unresolved. The V and J ends lost 4 bases and 7 bases respectively, with 17 bases between them. Germline lookup yields CDR1 SGHRS and CDR2 YFSETQ. The CDR3 is 14 residues long. In DNA form, the CDR3 reads TGCGCCAGCAGCGGCCGGGCCTCAGCAGGGACCCAGTACTTC. Protein sequence: CASSGRASAGTQYF.

This clone is a singleton in its sample. The gene calls are TRBV5-4 and TRBJ2-7; TRBD1 is a possible D gene (6 bases). The CDR3 runs 14 residues. V was clipped by 4 bases and J by 4 bases, with 15 bases between them. Germline lookup yields CDR1 SGHNT and CDR2 YYREEE (reference sequence). In DNA, the CDR3 is TGTGCCAGCAGCCCGTCCCGGGACATTTACGAGCAGTACTTC. Protein sequence: CASSPSRDIYEQYF.

This sequence joins TRBV30 and TRBJ2-5, with 15 bases matching TRBD2. The CDR3 contains 17 residues. With 7 bases clipped from V and 6 bases from J, the junction kept 15 bases outside the gene matches. The germline gives CDR1 GTSNPN, CDR2 SVGIG (reference sequence). CDR3 DNA: TGTGCCTTGACAGGGGGTGGACTAGCGGGAGGGCCGCAGACCCAGTACTTC. It is translated as CALTGGGLAGGPQTQYF.

This chain joins TRBV7-2 and TRBJ2-5; 10 nucleotides align to TRBD2. The J segment lost 5 bases and the V segment lost 2 bases, leaving 8 bases of the junction unmatched. The CDR3 is made up of 16 amino acids. Germline V gene sequence: CDR1 SGHTA, CDR2 FQGNSA. In nucleotides, the CDR3 is TGTGCCAGCAGCTTATCTAGCGGGGGCGCCTGGGAGACCCAGTACTTC. It codes for CASSLSSGGAWETQYF.

The chain uses TRBV7-2 and TRBJ2-2; D may correspond to TRBD1 or TRBD2 (5 bases each). The CDR3 is 18 residues long. Germline-derived CDR1 and CDR2 are SGHTA and FQGNSA. V lost 5 bases, J lost 7 bases, and 26 bases lay in between. The CDR3 DNA reads TGTGCCAGCAGCCCTCAGAGCCGCTGGGGGACGAAAAGCGGGGAGCTGTTTTTT. Its protein product is CASSPQSRWGTKSGELFF. Combining the CDR3 with reference TRBV7-2 and TRBJ2-2 gives the whole variable domain GAGVSQSPSNKVTEKGKDVELRCDPISGHTALYWYRQSLGQGLEFLIYFQGNSAPDKSGLPSDRFSAERTGGSVSTLTIQRTQQEDSAVYLCASSPQSRWGTKSGELFFGEGSRLTVL.

The sample holds one count of this clone. The rearrangement links TRBV7-6 to TRBJ1-6, with unresolved D. The CDR3 totals 15 residues. Per the germline V gene, CDR1 is SGHVS and CDR2 is FNYEAQ. V dropped 2 bases and J dropped 0 bases, with 5 bases sitting between them. The DNA of the CDR3 is TGTGCCAGCAGCTTACAGAGCTCCTATAATTCACCCCTCCACTTT. Its protein product is CASSLQSSYNSPLHF.

This clone was counted at least ten times. This chain joins TRBV15 and TRBJ2-6; no clear D. This CDR3 is built from 16 residues. CDR1 LNHNV and CDR2 YYDKDF come from the germline V gene (reference sequence). Trimming took 0 bases from V and 0 from J, leaving 6 bases between them. The chain's CDR3 is CATSRDRNSGANVLTF. The CDR3 DNA is TGTGCCACCAGCAGAGACCGGAACTCTGGGGCCAACGTCCTGACTTTC. Based on the CDR3 plus reference TRBV15 and TRBJ2-6, the full variable domain is DAMVIQNPRYQVTQFGKPVTLSCSQTLNHNVMYWYQQKSSQAPKLLFHYYDKDFNNEADTPDNFQSRRPNTSFCFLDIRSPGLGDTAMYLCATSRDRNSGANVLTFGAGSRLTVL.

This clone was picked up a small number of times. The V and J genes are TRBV9 and TRBJ1-1; TRBD1 might be the D (5 bases). V was trimmed by 0 bases and J by 2 bases, leaving 8 bases between them. There are 14 residues in the CDR3. The germline CDR1 and CDR2 sequences are SGDLS and YYNGEE. The CDR3 loop reads CASSVVGTNTEAFF. The CDR3 DNA sequence: TGTGCCAGCAGCGTAGTAGGGACCAACACTGAAGCTTTCTTT.

This clone was counted at least ten times. The V and J genes are TRBV2 and TRBJ1-2; 7 positions agree with TRBD1. V was clipped by 7 bases and J by 2 bases; unmatched bases: 10. This CDR3 is 15 amino acids long. Germline V gene sequence: CDR1 SNHLY, CDR2 FYNNEI. Here the CDR3 reads CASNRDSALNYGYTF. In nucleotides, the CDR3 is TGTGCCAGCAACCGGGACAGCGCCTTAAACTATGGCTACACCTTC.

The J gene is TRBJ2-3, the V gene TRBV6-1; TRBD1 matches 7 bases. With 4 bases clipped from V and 5 bases from J, the junction kept 6 bases outside the gene matches. Germline V gene lookup returns CDR1 MNHNS and CDR2 SASEGT. This CDR3 region has 14 residues. Written as DNA, the CDR3 is TGTGCCAGCAGTGGGGACAGCTTGGGAGATACGCAGTATTTT. Protein sequence: CASSGDSLGDTQYF.

This rearrangement joins TRBV15 to TRBJ1-1; D remains ambiguous. With 1 base removed from V and 12 bases from J, the gap between germline ends came to 15 bases. CDR1 is LNHNV, CDR2 YYDKDF, per germline (reference sequence). The CDR3 sequence is 13 residues long. CDR3 sequence: CATSRVGREVPFF. The CDR3 nucleotides are TGTGCCACCAGCAGAGTCGGGCGGGAGGTGCCTTTCTTT.

In nucleotides, the CDR3 is TGCGCCAGCAGCAGAATAACAGGGAGCTACGAGCAGTACTTC. It codes for CASSRITGSYEQYF. The chain couples TRBV5-1 to TRBJ2-7; D possibly corresponds to TRBD1 (6 bases). V lost 4 bases and J lost 3, with 14 bases in between. CDR1 and CDR2 (germline): SGHRS, YFSETQ. The CDR3 has 14 amino acids.

The V and J genes are TRBV30 and TRBJ2-3; either TRBD1 or TRBD2 may fit D (5 bases each). Germline V CDR1 and CDR2: GTSNPN, SVGIG (reference sequence). Trimming removed 3 bases from V and 4 bases from J, with 11 bases in between. The CDR3 contains 13 residues. CDR3 sequence reads: CAWSSGTPDTQYF. CDR3 DNA sequence: TGTGCCTGGAGCTCCGGGACCCCAGATACGCAGTATTTT.

The gene calls are TRBV30 and TRBJ2-5, with a tentative D call TRBD1 (5 bases). This CDR3 contains 15 residues. Trimming removed 0 bases at V and 9 bases at J, with 20 bases between. Germline V CDR1 and CDR2: GTSNPN, SVGIG (reference sequence). The CDR3 is CAWSVNLGHMIPQYF. DNA for the CDR3: TGTGCCTGGAGTGTCAATTTAGGACATATGATACCCCAGTACTTC. The whole variable domain, filled in from reference TRBV30 and TRBJ2-5, reads SQTIHQWPATLVQPVGSPLSLECTVEGTSNPNLYWYRQAAGRGLQLLFYSVGIGQISSEVPQNLSASRPQDRQFILSSKKLLLSDSGFYLCAWSVNLGHMIPQYFGPGTRLLVL.

The genes are TRBV10-3 and TRBJ2-7; no clear D. Per germline, CDR1 ENHRY and CDR2 SYGVKD. This CDR3 spans 13 amino acids. V was clipped by 4 bases and J by 2 bases, with 9 bases between them. CDR3 DNA sequence: TGTGCCATCAGTGGCCTGGGAACCTACGAGCAGTACTTC. It specifies CAISGLGTYEQYF.

The rearrangement links TRBV6-6 to TRBJ2-7, with 9 positions matching TRBD1. The CDR3 has 16 amino acids. The germline V gene encodes CDR1 MNHNY and CDR2 SVGAGI (reference sequence). Trimming at V came to 4 bases and at J to 4 bases, leaving 11 bases not matched to a gene. In nucleotides, the CDR3 is TGTGCCAGCAGTTTCACTTTACCGGGACAGGGTTACGAGCAGTACTTC. Protein sequence: CASSFTLPGQGYEQYF.

The V gene is TRBV29-1, the J gene TRBJ2-7; D is possibly TRBD2 (6 bases). Trimming cost V 2 bases and J 5 bases, with 10 bases left between them. Germline V gives CDR1 SQVTM, CDR2 ANQGSEA. The CDR3 length is 12 residues. The CDR3 region has the DNA TGCAGCGTTGAATTGGGAGGTGACGAGCAGTACTTC. It translates to CSVELGGDEQYF.

The chain combines TRBV5-1 with TRBJ2-5, with D unresolved. The CDR3 loop spans 13 amino acids. The V gene lost 2 bases and the J gene lost 3 bases, with 8 bases spanning the gap. In germline, CDR1 is SGHRS, CDR2 YFSETQ. The CDR3 DNA is TGCGCCAGCAGCTTCGGGCCGGAAGAGACCCAGTACTTC. This codes for CASSFGPEETQYF.

This clone was detected many times. The V gene is TRBV11-2, the J gene TRBJ2-1; TRBD2 matches at 7 bases. CDR1 and CDR2 from the germline V gene are SGHAT and FQNNGV. The CDR3 has 14 amino acids. CDR3 DNA sequence: TGTGCAAGCGGTTGGGGGGGATCCTACAATGAGCAGTTCTTC. Amino acid sequence: CASGWGGSYNEQFF. Full variable domain (missing parts from reference TRBV11-2 and TRBJ2-1): EAGVAQSPRYKIIEKRQSVAFWCNPISGHATLYWYQQILGQGPKLLIQFQNNGVVDDSQLPKDRFSAERLKGVDSTLKIQPAKLEDSAVYLCASGWGGSYNEQFFGPGTRLTVL.

V usage is TRBV9 and J usage is TRBJ2-3; no clear D. V was trimmed by 1 base and J by 1 base, leaving 10 bases between them. The germline gives CDR1 SGDLS, CDR2 YYNGEE. The CDR3 runs 15 residues. The CDR3 DNA is TGTGCCAGCAGCGTATGGTACTCCGGCACAGATACGCAGTATTTT. Protein: CASSVWYSGTDTQYF.

DNA for the CDR3: TGCGCCAGCAGGCCGCAGGGGAACACTGAAGCTTTCTTT. Encoded protein: CASRPQGNTEAFF. This rearrangement joins TRBV4-1 to TRBJ1-1; D is possibly TRBD1 (5 bases). The germline gives CDR1 MGHRA, CDR2 YSYEKL. The CDR3 sequence is 13 residues long. With 6 bases removed from V and 1 base from J, the gap between germline ends came to 9 bases.

The CDR3 sequence is CASSFAGSNYGYTF. The CDR3, as DNA: TGTGCCAGCAGCTTCGCGGGTTCTAACTATGGCTACACCTTC. This rearrangement joins TRBV5-6 to TRBJ1-2; unclear D gene. The CDR3 extends over 14 amino acids. Germline-derived CDR1 and CDR2 are SGHDT and YYEEEE. Deletions cut 2 bases from V and 0 bases from J, with 8 bases between.

The gene calls are TRBV23-1 and TRBJ2-3; D call uncertain. TRBV23-1 is placed among ORFs of uncertain function. CDR3 length: 14 residues. V was clipped by 4 bases and J by 1 base, with 9 bases between them. The CDR3 DNA reads TGCGCCAGCAGTCTGCCGACCCGCACAGATACGCAGTATTTT. Residues: CASSLPTRTDTQYF.

The sample holds many counts of this clone. The chain is built from TRBV7-9 and TRBJ2-2, with 10 bases identical to TRBD2. V lost 5 bases, J lost 2 bases, and 8 bases stayed unmatched. The CDR3 has 17 amino acids. Germline V CDR1 and CDR2: SEHNR, FQNEAQ (reference sequence). As DNA, the CDR3 is TGTGCCAGCAGCGGCCTACTAGCGGGAAGCAACACCGGGGAGCTGTTTTTT. It codes for CASSGLLAGSNTGELFF.

The J gene is TRBJ2-7, the V gene TRBV9; a possible D gene is TRBD2 (6 bases). The length of the CDR3 is 15 residues. Germline lookup yields CDR1 SGDLS and CDR2 YYNGEE. V was cut by 0 bases and J by 4 bases, with 14 bases left in between. CDR3 loop: CASSVEEGFVYEQYF. The DNA for the CDR3 is TGTGCCAGCAGCGTAGAGGAGGGGTTCGTTTACGAGCAGTACTTC.

The chain employs TRBV4-3 and TRBJ2-1; possibly TRBD2 for D (5 bases). CDR3 size: 14 residues. Germline V CDR1 and CDR2: LGHNA, YSLEER. V dropped 1 base and J dropped 5 bases, with 9 bases sitting between them. The CDR3 spells CASSQAGLHNEQFF. DNA for the CDR3: TGCGCCAGCAGCCAAGCGGGATTGCACAATGAGCAGTTCTTC.